The source of this TCR beta chain is a study of shared clonotypes between healthy human individuals. Germline CDR1 reads KGHSH; CDR2 reads LQKENI. The CDR3 contains 13 residues. V lost 0 bases, J lost 6 bases, and 8 bases lay in between. Findings and limits, study-wide: The study generally estimated greater richness for naive than memory subsets.

Sequencing was at deep level. For every subset, genomic DNA was evenly distributed across several immunoSEQ plates. The protocol was immunoSEQ multiplex PCR, while the TCRdb copy is restricted to in-frame clones and leaves out a portion. The data hold roughly 2.2 million clones, with approximately 95% observed a single time. This clone has only a few counts. Antigen unknown. The clonotype comes from a man aged 18-30 years in good health. Some clones in this sample may be carry-over from other donors' samples. The chain has TRBV18 and TRBJ1-2; a possible D gene is TRBD1 (5 bases). Source material: naive CD4+ T cells from PBMCs. Subset in this sample: CD45RA+ positively selected. The CDR3 loop is CASSPPQGHGYTF. CDR3 nucleotide sequence: TGTGCCAGCTCACCACCGCAGGGCCATGGCTACACCTTC.